What follows describes a single TCR beta chain. The sample originates from a study of blood T cell repertoires in COVID-19. Study background: In each case, the material was cDNA or gDNA derived from T cells, B-cell-depleted T cells, or PBMCs.

Germline CDR1 is SGHAT and CDR2 is FQDESV (reference sequence). The CDR3 has 16 residues. V lost 8 bases, J lost 3 bases, and 12 bases stayed unmatched. Methods used by the authors: Amplification of reference gene primers was used by the study to estimate nucleated cell counts. The assay was immunoSEQ multiplex PCR, and TCRdb's table has in-frame clones only and misses some. The D gene and trimming were derived from the DNA, and the V and J assignments and clone size from that table. The sample holds fewer than 90,000 clones, 86% seen once. The sequence came from a man aged 25-45 years with acute or convalescent COVID-19. Sequences were obtained from peripheral blood. This sequence joins TRBV11-1 and TRBJ2-2, with 7 bases lining up with TRBD1. In DNA form, the CDR3 reads TGTGCCAGCCAGAAGAATAGGCAGGGGGACACCGGGGAGCTGTTTTTT. Translated: CASQKNRQGDTGELFF.